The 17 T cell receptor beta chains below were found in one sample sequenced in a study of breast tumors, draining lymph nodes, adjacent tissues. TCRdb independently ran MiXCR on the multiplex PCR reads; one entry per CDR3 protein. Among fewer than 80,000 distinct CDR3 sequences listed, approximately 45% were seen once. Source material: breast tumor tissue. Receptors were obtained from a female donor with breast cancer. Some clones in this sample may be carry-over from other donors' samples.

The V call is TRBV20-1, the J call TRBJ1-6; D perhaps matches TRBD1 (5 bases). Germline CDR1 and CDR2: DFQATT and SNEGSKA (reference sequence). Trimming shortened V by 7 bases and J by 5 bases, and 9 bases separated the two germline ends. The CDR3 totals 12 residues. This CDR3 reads CSEETDNSPLHF. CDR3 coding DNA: TGCAGTGAGGAGACAGATAATTCACCCCTCCACTTT.

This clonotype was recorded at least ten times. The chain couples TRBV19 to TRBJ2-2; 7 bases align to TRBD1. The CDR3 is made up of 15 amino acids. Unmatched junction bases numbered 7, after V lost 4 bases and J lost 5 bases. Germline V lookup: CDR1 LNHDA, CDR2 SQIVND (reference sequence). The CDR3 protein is CASSTKTGWTGELFF. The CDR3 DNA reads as TGTGCCAGTAGTACAAAGACAGGGTGGACCGGGGAGCTGTTTTTT.

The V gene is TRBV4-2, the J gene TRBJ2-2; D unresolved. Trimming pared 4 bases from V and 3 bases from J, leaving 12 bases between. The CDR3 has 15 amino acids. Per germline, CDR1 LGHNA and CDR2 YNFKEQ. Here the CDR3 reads CASSLPRVDTGELFF. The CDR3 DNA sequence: TGTGCCAGCAGCCTACCTAGGGTCGACACCGGGGAGCTGTTTTTT.

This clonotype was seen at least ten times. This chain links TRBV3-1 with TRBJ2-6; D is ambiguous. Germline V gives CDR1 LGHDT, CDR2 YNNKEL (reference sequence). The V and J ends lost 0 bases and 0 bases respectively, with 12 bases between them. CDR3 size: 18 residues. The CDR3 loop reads CASSQDRLMSSGANVLTF. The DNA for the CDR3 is TGTGCCAGCAGCCAAGATCGATTGATGAGCTCTGGGGCCAACGTCCTGACTTTC.

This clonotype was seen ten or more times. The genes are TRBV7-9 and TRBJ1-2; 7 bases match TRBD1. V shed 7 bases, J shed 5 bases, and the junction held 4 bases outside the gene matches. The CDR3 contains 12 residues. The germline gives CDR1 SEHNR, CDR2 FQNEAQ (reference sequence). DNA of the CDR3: TGTGCCAGCACCAGGGGGGCATATGGCTACACCTTC. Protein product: CASTRGAYGYTF. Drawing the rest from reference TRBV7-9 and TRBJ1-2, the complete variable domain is DTGVSQNPRHKITKRGQNVTFRCDPISEHNRLYWYRQTLGQGPEFLTYFQNEAQLEKSRLLSDRFSAERPKGSFSTLEIQRTEQGDSAMYLCASTRGAYGYTFGSGTRLTVV.

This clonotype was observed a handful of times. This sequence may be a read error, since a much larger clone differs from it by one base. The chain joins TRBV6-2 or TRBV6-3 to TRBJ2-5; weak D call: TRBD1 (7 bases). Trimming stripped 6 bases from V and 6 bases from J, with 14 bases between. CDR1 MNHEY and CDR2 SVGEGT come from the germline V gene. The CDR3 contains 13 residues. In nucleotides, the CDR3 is TGTGCCAGCAGGCTCAGGGGGGCAAAGACCCAGTACTTC. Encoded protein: CASRLRGAKTQYF.

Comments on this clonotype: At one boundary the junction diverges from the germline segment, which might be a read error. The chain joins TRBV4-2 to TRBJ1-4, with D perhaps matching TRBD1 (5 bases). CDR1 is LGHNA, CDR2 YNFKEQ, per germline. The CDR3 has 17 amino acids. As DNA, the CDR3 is TGTGCCAGCAGCCAAGACGTTCTCGGGGCCCGGGGCGAAAAACTGGTTTTC. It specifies CASSQDVLGARGEKLVF.

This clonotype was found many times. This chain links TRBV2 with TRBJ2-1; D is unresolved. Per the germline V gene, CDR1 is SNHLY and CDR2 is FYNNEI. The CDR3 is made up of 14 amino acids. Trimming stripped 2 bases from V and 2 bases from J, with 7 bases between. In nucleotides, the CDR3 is TGTGCCAGCAGTGAATCTTTGGCCTACAATGAGCAGTTCTTC. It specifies CASSESLAYNEQFF.

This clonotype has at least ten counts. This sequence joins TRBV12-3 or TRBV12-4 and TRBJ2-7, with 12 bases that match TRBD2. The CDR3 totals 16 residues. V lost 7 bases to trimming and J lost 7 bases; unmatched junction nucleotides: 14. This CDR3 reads CASTGTSGRPREEQYF. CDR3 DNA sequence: TGTGCCAGCACCGGAACTAGCGGGAGGCCCCGAGAGGAGCAGTACTTC.

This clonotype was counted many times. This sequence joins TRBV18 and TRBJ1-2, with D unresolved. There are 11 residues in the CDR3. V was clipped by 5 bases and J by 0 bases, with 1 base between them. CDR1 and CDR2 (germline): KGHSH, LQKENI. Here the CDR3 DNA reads TGTGCCAGCTCAACTAACTATGGCTACACCTTC. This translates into CASSTNYGYTF. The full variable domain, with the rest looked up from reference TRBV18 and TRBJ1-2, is NAGVMQNPRHLVRRRGQEARLRCSPMKGHSHVYWYRQLPEEGLKFMVYLQKENIIDESGMPKERFSAEFPKEGPSILRIQQVVRGDSAAYFCASSTNYGYTFGSGTRLTVV.

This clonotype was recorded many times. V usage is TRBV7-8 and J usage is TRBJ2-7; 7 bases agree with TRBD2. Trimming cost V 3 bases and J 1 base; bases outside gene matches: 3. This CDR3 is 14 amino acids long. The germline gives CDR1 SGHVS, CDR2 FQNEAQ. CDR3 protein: CASSLLADSYEQYF. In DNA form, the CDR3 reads TGTGCCAGCAGCTTGCTAGCGGATTCCTACGAGCAGTACTTC.

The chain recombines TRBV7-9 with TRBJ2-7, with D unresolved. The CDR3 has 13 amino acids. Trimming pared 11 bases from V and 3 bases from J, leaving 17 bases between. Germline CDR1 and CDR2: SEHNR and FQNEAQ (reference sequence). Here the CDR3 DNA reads TGTGCCGGCGGCTGGAAGTGGGGCTACGAGCAGTACTTC. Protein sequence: CAGGWKWGYEQYF.

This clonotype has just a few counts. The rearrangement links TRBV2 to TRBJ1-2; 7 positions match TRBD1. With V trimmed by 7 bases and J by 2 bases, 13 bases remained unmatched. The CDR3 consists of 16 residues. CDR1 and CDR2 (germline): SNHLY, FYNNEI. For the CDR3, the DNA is TGTGCCAGCATAGGAACAGGGGTCCCCTTGAACTATGGCTACACCTTC. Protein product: CASIGTGVPLNYGYTF.

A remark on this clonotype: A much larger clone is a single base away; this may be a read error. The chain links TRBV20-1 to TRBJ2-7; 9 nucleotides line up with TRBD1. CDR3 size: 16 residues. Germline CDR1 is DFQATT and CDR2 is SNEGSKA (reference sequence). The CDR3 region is CSARDSLGDRDHEQHF. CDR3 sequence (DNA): TGCAGTGCTAGAGATTCCTTGGGGGACAGGGATCACGAGCAGCACTTC.

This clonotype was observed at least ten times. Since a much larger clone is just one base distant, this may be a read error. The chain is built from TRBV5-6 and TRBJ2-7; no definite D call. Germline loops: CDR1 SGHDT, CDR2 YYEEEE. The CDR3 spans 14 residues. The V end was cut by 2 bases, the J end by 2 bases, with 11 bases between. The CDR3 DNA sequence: TGTGCCAGCAGCTTCAGGAAGACGACCTACGAGCAGTACTTC. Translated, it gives CASSFRKTTYEQYF.

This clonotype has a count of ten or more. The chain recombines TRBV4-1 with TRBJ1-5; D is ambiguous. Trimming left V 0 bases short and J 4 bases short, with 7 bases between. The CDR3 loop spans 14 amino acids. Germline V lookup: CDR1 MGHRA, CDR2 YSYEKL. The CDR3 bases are TGCGCCAGCAGCCAAGATTCAGGAAATCAGCCCCAGCATTTT. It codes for CASSQDSGNQPQHF.

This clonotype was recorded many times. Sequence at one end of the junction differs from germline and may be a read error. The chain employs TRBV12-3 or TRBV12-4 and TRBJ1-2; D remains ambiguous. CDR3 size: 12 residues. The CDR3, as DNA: TGTACCAGCAGCTCAGCTAACTATGGCTACACCTTC. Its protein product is CTSSSANYGYTF.